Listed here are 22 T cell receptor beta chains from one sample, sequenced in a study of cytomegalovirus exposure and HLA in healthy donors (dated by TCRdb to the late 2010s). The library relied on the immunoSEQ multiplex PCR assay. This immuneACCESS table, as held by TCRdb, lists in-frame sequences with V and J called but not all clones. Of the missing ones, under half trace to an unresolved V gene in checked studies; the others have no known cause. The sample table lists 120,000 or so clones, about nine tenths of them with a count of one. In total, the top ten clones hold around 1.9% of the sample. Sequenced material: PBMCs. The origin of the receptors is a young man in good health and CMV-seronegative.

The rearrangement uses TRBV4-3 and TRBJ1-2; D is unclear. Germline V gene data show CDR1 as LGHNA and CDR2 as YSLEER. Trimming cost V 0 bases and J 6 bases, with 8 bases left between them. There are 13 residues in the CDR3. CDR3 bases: TGCGCCAGCAGCCAAGATCCACTAAATGGCTACACCTTC. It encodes CASSQDPLNGYTF.

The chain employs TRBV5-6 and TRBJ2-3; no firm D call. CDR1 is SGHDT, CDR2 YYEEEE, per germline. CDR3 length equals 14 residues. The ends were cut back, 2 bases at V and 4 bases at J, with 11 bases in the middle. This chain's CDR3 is CASSFMEKADTQYF. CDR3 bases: TGTGCCAGCAGCTTCATGGAGAAGGCAGATACGCAGTATTTT.

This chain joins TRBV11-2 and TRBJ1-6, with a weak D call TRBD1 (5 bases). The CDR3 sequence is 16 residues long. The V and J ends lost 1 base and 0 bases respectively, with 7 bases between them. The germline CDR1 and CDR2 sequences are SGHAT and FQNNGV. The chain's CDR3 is CASSLGQSSYNSPLHF. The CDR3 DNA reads TGTGCCAGCAGCTTAGGACAGAGCTCCTATAATTCACCCCTCCACTTT.

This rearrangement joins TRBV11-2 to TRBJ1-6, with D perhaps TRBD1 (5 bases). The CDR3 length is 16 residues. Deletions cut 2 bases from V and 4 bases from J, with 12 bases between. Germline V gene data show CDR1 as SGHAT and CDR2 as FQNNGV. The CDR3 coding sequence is TGTGCCAGCAGCTTACGCAGGGAAGGGTATAATTCACCCCTCCACTTT. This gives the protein CASSLRREGYNSPLHF.

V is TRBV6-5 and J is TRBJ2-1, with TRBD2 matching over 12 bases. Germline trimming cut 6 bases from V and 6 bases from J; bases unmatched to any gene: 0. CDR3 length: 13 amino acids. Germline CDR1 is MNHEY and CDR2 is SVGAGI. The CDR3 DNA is TGTGCCAGCAGGACTAGCGGGAGCAATGAGCAGTTCTTC. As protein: CASRTSGSNEQFF.

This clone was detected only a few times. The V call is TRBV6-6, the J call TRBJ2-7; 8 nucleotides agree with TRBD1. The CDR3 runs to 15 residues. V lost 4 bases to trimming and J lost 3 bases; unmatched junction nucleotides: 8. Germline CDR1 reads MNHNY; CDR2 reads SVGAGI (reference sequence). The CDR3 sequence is CASSWTGILVYEQYF. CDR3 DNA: TGTGCCAGCAGTTGGACAGGGATCCTTGTCTACGAGCAGTACTTC.

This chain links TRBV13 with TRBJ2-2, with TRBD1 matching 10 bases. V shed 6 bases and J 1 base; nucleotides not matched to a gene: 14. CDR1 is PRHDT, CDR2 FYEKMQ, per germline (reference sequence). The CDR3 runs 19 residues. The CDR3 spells CASSFRTGTGAVNTGELFF. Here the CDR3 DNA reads TGTGCCAGCAGTTTTCGCACCGGGACAGGGGCCGTGAACACCGGGGAGCTGTTTTTT.

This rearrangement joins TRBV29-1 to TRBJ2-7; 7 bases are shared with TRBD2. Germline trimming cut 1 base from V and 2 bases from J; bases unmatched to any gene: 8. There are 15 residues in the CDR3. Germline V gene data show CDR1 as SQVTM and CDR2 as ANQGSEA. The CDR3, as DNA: TGCAGCGTTGAAGGGGTCTTGGCGGGAGCCTACGAGCAGTACTTC. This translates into CSVEGVLAGAYEQYF.

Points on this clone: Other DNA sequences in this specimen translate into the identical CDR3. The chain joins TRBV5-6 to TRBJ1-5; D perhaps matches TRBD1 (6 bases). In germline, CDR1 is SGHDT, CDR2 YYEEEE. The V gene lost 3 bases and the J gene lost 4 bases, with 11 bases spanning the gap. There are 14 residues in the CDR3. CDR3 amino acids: CASSSDSLNQPQHF. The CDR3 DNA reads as TGTGCCAGCAGCTCGGACAGCCTTAATCAGCCCCAGCATTTT.

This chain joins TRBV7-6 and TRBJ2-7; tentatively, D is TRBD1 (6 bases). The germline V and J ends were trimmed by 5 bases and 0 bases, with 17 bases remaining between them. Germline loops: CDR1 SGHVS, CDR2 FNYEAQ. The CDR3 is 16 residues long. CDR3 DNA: TGTGCCAGCAGCCACCTGGGGGACACACCCTCCTACGAGCAGTACTTC. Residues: CASSHLGDTPSYEQYF.

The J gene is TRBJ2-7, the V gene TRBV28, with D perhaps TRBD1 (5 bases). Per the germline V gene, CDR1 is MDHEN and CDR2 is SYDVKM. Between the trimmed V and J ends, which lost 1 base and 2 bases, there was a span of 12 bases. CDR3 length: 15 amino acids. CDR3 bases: TGTGCCAGCAGTTTATCTAGGACAAGAGCCTACGAGCAGTACTTC. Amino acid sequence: CASSLSRTRAYEQYF.

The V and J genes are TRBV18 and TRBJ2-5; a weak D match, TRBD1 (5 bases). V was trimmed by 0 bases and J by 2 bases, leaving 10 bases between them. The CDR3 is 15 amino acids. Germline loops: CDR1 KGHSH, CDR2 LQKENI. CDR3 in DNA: TGTGCCAGCTCACCACCGGTGACAGTTCAAGAGACCCAGTACTTC. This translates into CASSPPVTVQETQYF.

The CDR3 bases are TGTGCCAGCAGTTTAAAGGGGGCGCACGACTATGGCTACACCTTC. Translated, it gives CASSLKGAHDYGYTF. The rearrangement links TRBV28 to TRBJ1-2, with TRBD1 matching 7 bases. The CDR3 sequence is 15 residues long. Germline V gene lookup returns CDR1 MDHEN and CDR2 SYDVKM. V was pared by 2 bases and J by 3 bases, with 6 bases of the junction left unmatched.

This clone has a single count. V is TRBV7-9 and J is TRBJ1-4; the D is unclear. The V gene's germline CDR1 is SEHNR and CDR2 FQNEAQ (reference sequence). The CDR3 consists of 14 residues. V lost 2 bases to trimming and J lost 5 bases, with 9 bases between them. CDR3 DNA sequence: TGTGCCAGCAGCTTACACTCGTCGAATGAAAAACTGTTTTTT. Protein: CASSLHSSNEKLFF.

CDR3 coding DNA: TGTGCCAGCAGTTTTGTGACAGGGGGCGATCAGCCCCAGCATTTT. Translation gives CASSFVTGGDQPQHF. The rearrangement links TRBV28 to TRBJ1-5, with 10 bases that match TRBD1. Germline V gene sequence: CDR1 MDHEN, CDR2 SYDVKM. Trimming took 3 bases from V and 5 from J; bases not matched to a gene: 4. The CDR3 is made up of 15 amino acids.

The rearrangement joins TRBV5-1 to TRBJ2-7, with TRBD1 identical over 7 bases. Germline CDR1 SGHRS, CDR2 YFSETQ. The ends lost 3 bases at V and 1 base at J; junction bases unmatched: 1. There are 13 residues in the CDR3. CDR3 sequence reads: CASSWGQSYEQYF. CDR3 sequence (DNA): TGCGCCAGCAGCTGGGGACAGTCCTACGAGCAGTACTTC.

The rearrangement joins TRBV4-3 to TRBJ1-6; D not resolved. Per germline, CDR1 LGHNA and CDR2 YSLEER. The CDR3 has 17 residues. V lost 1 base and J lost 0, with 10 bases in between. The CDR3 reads CASSQGVASSYNSPLHF. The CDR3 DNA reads TGCGCCAGCAGCCAAGGTGTAGCCAGCTCCTATAATTCACCCCTCCACTTT.

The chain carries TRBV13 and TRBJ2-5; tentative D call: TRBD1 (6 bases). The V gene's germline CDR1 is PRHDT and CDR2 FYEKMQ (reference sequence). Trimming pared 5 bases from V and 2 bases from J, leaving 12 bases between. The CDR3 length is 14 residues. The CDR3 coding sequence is TGTGCCAGCAGCGGCCGGGACAAACAAGAGACCCAGTACTTC. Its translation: CASSGRDKQETQYF.

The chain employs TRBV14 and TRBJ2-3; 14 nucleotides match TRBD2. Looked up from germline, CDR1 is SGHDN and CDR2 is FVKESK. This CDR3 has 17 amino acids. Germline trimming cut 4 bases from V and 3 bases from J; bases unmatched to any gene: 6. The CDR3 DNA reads TGTGCCAGCAGCCCTAACGGACTAGCGGGGGGAACAGATACGCAGTATTTT. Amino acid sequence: CASSPNGLAGGTDTQYF.

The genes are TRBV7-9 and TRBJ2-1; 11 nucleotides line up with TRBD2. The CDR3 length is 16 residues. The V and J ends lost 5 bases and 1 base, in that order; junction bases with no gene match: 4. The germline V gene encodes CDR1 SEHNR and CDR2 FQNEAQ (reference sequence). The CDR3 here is CASSASGGFSYNEQFF. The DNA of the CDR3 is TGTGCCAGCAGCGCTAGCGGGGGGTTTTCCTACAATGAGCAGTTCTTC.

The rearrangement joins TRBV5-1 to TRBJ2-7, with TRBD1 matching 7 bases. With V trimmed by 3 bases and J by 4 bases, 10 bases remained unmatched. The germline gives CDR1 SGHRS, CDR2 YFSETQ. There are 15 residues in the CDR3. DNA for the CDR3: TGCGCCAGCAGCTCCCGACAGGGTAGAGATTACGAGCAGTACTTC. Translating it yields CASSSRQGRDYEQYF.

The CDR3 protein is CASSLLAGDQETQYF. CDR3 nucleotide sequence: TGCGCCAGCAGCTTACTGGCGGGGGACCAAGAGACCCAGTACTTC. The chain joins TRBV5-1 to TRBJ2-5; 7 bases agree with TRBD2. J was trimmed by 0 bases and V by 2 bases; bases with no gene match: 4. Germline-derived CDR1 and CDR2 are SGHRS and YFSETQ. The CDR3 is made up of 15 amino acids.